Below, 28 T cell receptor beta chains from the same sample are listed, as sequenced in a study of blood T cell repertoires in COVID-19. This table comes from immunoSEQ multiplex PCR, and its TCRdb copy is limited to in-frame clones, with some not included. The data hold some 300,000 clones, with more than 80% observed a single time. The sample was peripheral blood. These TCRs come from a woman in her forties or fifties with COVID-19, enrolled during active disease.

The sample holds a few counts of this clone. The same CDR3 arises from other DNA sequences in this sample as well. The chain recombines TRBV9 with TRBJ1-1, with a possible D match to TRBD1 (6 bases). V dropped 3 bases and J dropped 4 bases, with 10 bases sitting between them. The CDR3 is 13 amino acids. In germline, CDR1 is SGDLS, CDR2 YYNGEE. The CDR3 loop reads CASSAGQRTEAFF. The DNA of the CDR3 is TGTGCCAGCAGCGCCGGACAGCGCACTGAAGCTTTCTTT.

This clone was recorded only once. The chain carries TRBV5-1 and TRBJ1-2; D gene unclear. Germline values: CDR1 SGHRS, CDR2 YFSETQ. CDR3 length: 14 residues. The V end was cut by 0 bases, the J end by 2 bases, with 8 bases between. The CDR3 DNA is TGCGCCAGCAGCTTGGGTGGGGAGAACTATGGCTACACCTTC. Protein sequence: CASSLGGENYGYTF.

The chain joins TRBV3-1 (or the pseudogene TRBV3-2) to TRBJ2-3; 10 bases map to TRBD2. Germline trimming cut 2 bases from V and 2 bases from J; bases unmatched to any gene: 4. The CDR3 contains 16 residues. Per the germline V gene, CDR1 is LGHDT and CDR2 is YNNKEL (reference sequence). The CDR3 DNA reads TGTGCCAGCAGCCAAAGGACTAGCGGATACACAGATACGCAGTATTTT. It is translated as CASSQRTSGYTDTQYF.

This chain links TRBV6-2 or TRBV6-3 with TRBJ2-2; possible D gene TRBD1, 5 bases. This CDR3 is 16 amino acids long. The germline CDR1 and CDR2 sequences are MNHEY and SVGEGT. V lost 6 bases and J 7 bases, leaving 21 bases between the germline ends. The DNA of the CDR3 is TGTGCCAGCAGATACAGGCGGATTGACTCGATCGGGGAGCTGTTTTTT. It encodes CASRYRRIDSIGELFF.

The V and J genes are TRBV3-1 (or the pseudogene TRBV3-2) and TRBJ2-1, with D possibly TRBD2 on 6 matching bases. Germline CDR1 is LGHDT and CDR2 is YNNKEL (reference sequence). The CDR3 has 16 residues. The germline V and J ends were trimmed by 3 bases and 4 bases, with 16 bases remaining between them. This chain's CDR3 is CASSHRARDPYNEQFF. Written as DNA, the CDR3 is TGTGCCAGCAGCCACAGGGCGCGGGACCCATACAATGAGCAGTTCTTC.

The CDR3 spells CASSQDTSTDTQYF. In DNA form, the CDR3 reads TGTGCCAGCAGCCAAGATACTAGCACAGATACGCAGTATTTT. The V call is TRBV3-1 (or the pseudogene TRBV3-2), the J call TRBJ2-3; D is unclear. The CDR3 consists of 14 residues. The germline CDR1 and CDR2 sequences are LGHDT and YNNKEL (reference sequence). Trimming left V 0 bases short and J 0 bases short, with 4 bases between.

This chain uses TRBV7-9 with TRBJ2-1; 8 bases are shared with TRBD2. The V segment lost 5 bases and the J segment 1 base; nucleotides outside the gene matches: 4. Germline V gene data show CDR1 as SEHNR and CDR2 as FQNEAQ (reference sequence). This CDR3 region has 15 residues. The CDR3 loop is CASSQGTSSYNEQFF. CDR3 DNA sequence: TGTGCCAGCAGCCAAGGGACTAGTTCCTACAATGAGCAGTTCTTC.

The chain links TRBV5-1 to TRBJ2-2; TRBD1 is a possible D gene (6 bases). CDR3 length: 15 residues. Trimming removed 4 bases at V and 0 bases at J, with 10 bases between. Germline loops: CDR1 SGHRS, CDR2 YFSETQ. In DNA, the CDR3 is TGCGCCAGCAGCCTAACAGGGCCGAACACCGGGGAGCTGTTTTTT. Encoded protein: CASSLTGPNTGELFF.

This rearrangement joins TRBV27 to TRBJ2-7; tentatively, D is TRBD2 (5 bases). Germline V gives CDR1 MNHEY, CDR2 SMNVEV (reference sequence). Trimming removed 1 base from V and 1 base from J, with 14 bases in between. The CDR3 spans 16 residues. CDR3 nucleotide sequence: TGTGCCAGCAGTTTATTCTACGGGGAGAGTTCCTACGAGCAGTACTTC. This gives the protein CASSLFYGESSYEQYF.

The CDR3: CASSSRDRGDTEAFF. The CDR3 DNA follows: TGTGCCAGCAGCTCACGGGACAGAGGGGACACTGAAGCTTTCTTT. The chain links TRBV7-9 to TRBJ1-1; 7 positions match TRBD1. Germline assignment: CDR1 SEHNR and CDR2 FQNEAQ (reference sequence). The CDR3 sequence is 15 residues long. V lost 4 bases to trimming and J lost 3 bases; unmatched junction nucleotides: 8.

This clone was seen only once. The chain links TRBV4-1 to TRBJ1-5, with D possibly TRBD1 on 5 matching bases. Deletions cut 0 bases from V and 2 bases from J, with 11 bases between. The CDR3 loop spans 16 amino acids. CDR1 is MGHRA, CDR2 YSYEKL, per germline. CDR3 loop: CASSQDRGMGNQPQHF. Here the CDR3 DNA reads TGCGCCAGCAGCCAAGATCGGGGGATGGGCAATCAGCCCCAGCATTTT.

There are a few counts of this clone. V and J are TRBV19 and TRBJ1-2; D is perhaps TRBD1 (6 bases). CDR3 size: 14 residues. Germline CDR1 LNHDA, CDR2 SQIVND (reference sequence). Trimming took 5 bases from V and 3 from J, leaving 13 bases between them. CDR3 DNA: TGTGCCAGTAGTCCCCCCGGGACACACTATGGCTACACCTTC. This translates into CASSPPGTHYGYTF. Full variable domain (remainder filled in from reference TRBV19 and TRBJ1-2): DGGITQSPKYLFRKEGQNVTLSCEQNLNHDAMYWYRQDPGQGLRLIYYSQIVNDFQKGDIAEGYSVSREKKESFPLTVTSAQKNPTAFYLCASSPPGTHYGYTFGSGTRLTVV.

The chain links TRBV4-3 to TRBJ1-2, with D possibly TRBD1 on 5 matching bases. CDR1 and CDR2 from the germline V gene are LGHNA and YSLEER. The CDR3 extends over 14 amino acids. Trimming cost V 4 bases and J 3 bases, with 12 bases left between them. The chain's CDR3 is CASSPTTGDYGYTF. CDR3 DNA: TGCGCCAGCAGCCCGACCACAGGCGACTATGGCTACACCTTC.

The CDR3 DNA reads TGTGCCTGGAGCCACGGGACAGGGGTGATGAACACTGAAGCTTTCTTT. Its translation is CAWSHGTGVMNTEAFF. The V gene is TRBV30, the J gene TRBJ1-1; 10 nucleotides line up with TRBD1. The CDR3 is 16 residues long. The junction had 7 bases not matched to a gene; V was cut back by 3 bases and J by 0 bases. Looked up from germline, CDR1 is GTSNPN and CDR2 is SVGIG (reference sequence).

The CDR3 loop reads CASTRSVFAGNTIYF. The CDR3 region has the DNA TGTGCCAGTACCCGCAGTGTTTTTGCTGGAAACACCATATATTTT. The chain combines TRBV19 with TRBJ1-3, with no clear D. The CDR3 is 15 residues long. V was clipped by 7 bases and J by 2 bases, with 15 bases between them. Germline-derived CDR1 and CDR2 are LNHDA and SQIVND (reference sequence).

This chain joins TRBV15 and TRBJ2-1, with D unclear. CDR3 length equals 14 residues. Germline V CDR1 and CDR2: LNHNV, YYDKDF (reference sequence). With 0 bases removed from V and 4 bases from J, the gap between germline ends came to 7 bases. CDR3 region: CATSRDPVYNEQFF. The CDR3 nucleotides read TGTGCCACCAGCAGAGATCCAGTATACAATGAGCAGTTCTTC.

The CDR3 region is CSVSGLNTGELFF. The CDR3 nucleotides read TGCAGCGTCTCTGGGCTGAACACCGGGGAGCTGTTTTTT. V gene TRBV29-1 combines with J gene TRBJ2-2; D uncertain. The CDR3 length is 13 residues. The V end lost 6 bases, the J end lost 1 base, and 9 bases lay between the germline ends. The V gene's germline CDR1 is SQVTM and CDR2 ANQGSEA.

Only one count was recorded for this clone. This chain links TRBV5-1 with TRBJ2-7; D gene ambiguous. The V and J ends lost 4 bases and 2 bases respectively, with 4 bases between them. Germline CDR1 reads SGHRS; CDR2 reads YFSETQ. The CDR3 runs 11 residues. The CDR3 nucleotides read TGCGCCAGCAGCGGAGCCTACGAGCAGTACTTC. Its translation is CASSGAYEQYF.

The chain has TRBV3-1 (or the pseudogene TRBV3-2) and TRBJ2-3; D possibly corresponds to TRBD2 (6 bases). Per the germline V gene, CDR1 is LGHDT and CDR2 is YNNKEL (reference sequence). Trimming shortened V by 2 bases and J by 6 bases, and 15 bases separated the two germline ends. The CDR3 sequence is 15 residues long. CDR3 region: CASSQLTQRGDTQYF. CDR3 DNA: TGTGCCAGCAGCCAACTAACCCAACGGGGGGATACGCAGTATTTT.

The chain has TRBV6-2 or TRBV6-3 and TRBJ2-7; TRBD1 matches at 9 bases. The CDR3 contains 15 residues. With V trimmed by 2 bases and J by 5 bases, 7 bases remained unmatched. Germline V gene lookup returns CDR1 MNHEY and CDR2 SVGEGT. This CDR3 reads CASSYRGQGIHEQYF. CDR3 nucleotide sequence: TGTGCCAGCAGTTACCGGGGACAGGGAATCCACGAGCAGTACTTC.

V is TRBV18 and J is TRBJ2-5; D call uncertain. The V end lost 3 bases, the J end lost 0 bases, and 5 bases lay between the germline ends. The germline gives CDR1 KGHSH, CDR2 LQKENI. CDR3 length: 13 residues. As DNA, the CDR3 is TGTGCCAGCTCACCCTCTAACCAAGAGACCCAGTACTTC. Residues: CASSPSNQETQYF.

The rearrangement links TRBV7-2 to TRBJ1-1; TRBD1 aligns across 8 bases. V lost 1 base and J lost 12; bases outside the gene matches: 10. The CDR3 consists of 14 residues. CDR1 and CDR2 from the germline V gene are SGHTA and FQGNSA. CDR3 DNA sequence: TGTGCCAGCAGCTTAGATGGCAGGGGGCTCGGAACTTTCTTT. Protein: CASSLDGRGLGTFF.

CDR3 protein: CASSWDSLYEQYF. CDR3 nucleotide sequence: TGTGCCAGCAGTTGGGACAGTCTCTACGAGCAGTACTTC. The chain combines TRBV27 with TRBJ2-7; TRBD1 matches at 7 bases. The CDR3 is 13 amino acids. V dropped 4 bases and J dropped 3; count of bases not matched to a gene: 3. The germline V gene encodes CDR1 MNHEY and CDR2 SMNVEV (reference sequence).

CDR3: CASSLAPKGAGVDTQYF. Here the CDR3 DNA reads TGTGCCAGCAGCTTAGCCCCCAAGGGAGCGGGAGTGGATACGCAGTATTTT. J is TRBJ2-3 and V is TRBV7-8; 8 nucleotides line up with TRBD2. V shed 0 bases, J shed 6 bases, and the junction held 11 bases outside the gene matches. CDR3 size: 17 residues. Germline V gene data show CDR1 as SGHVS and CDR2 as FQNEAQ. Filled out from reference TRBV7-8 and TRBJ2-3, the complete variable domain reads GAGVSQSPRYKVAKRGQDVALRCDPISGHVSLFWYQQALGQGPEFLTYFQNEAQLDKSGLPSDRFFAERPEGSVSTLKIQRTQQEDSAVYLCASSLAPKGAGVDTQYFGPGTRLTVL.

The chain uses TRBV14 and TRBJ2-5, with TRBD2 matching over 11 bases. This CDR3 has 19 residues. Trimming at V came to 4 bases and at J to 1 base, leaving 14 bases not matched to a gene. The germline V gene encodes CDR1 SGHDN and CDR2 FVKESK. The CDR3: CASSPSGTSGYSSQETQYF. The CDR3 coding sequence is TGTGCCAGCAGCCCCTCCGGGACTAGCGGATACTCGAGCCAAGAGACCCAGTACTTC.

J is TRBJ1-1 and V is TRBV5-1; the D gene is possibly TRBD1 (5 bases). Trimming cost V 5 bases and J 0 bases, with 14 bases left between them. The CDR3 totals 15 residues. Germline CDR1 and CDR2: SGHRS and YFSETQ. The DNA of the CDR3 is TGCGCCAGCAGTCCGGAGGGACTTTTGAACACTGAAGCTTTCTTT. Translation gives CASSPEGLLNTEAFF.

This clone was counted once. The rearrangement uses TRBV30 and TRBJ1-6; 7 bases match TRBD1. The CDR3 is made up of 13 amino acids. CDR1 GTSNPN and CDR2 SVGIG come from the germline V gene (reference sequence). After removal of 2 bases from V and 9 bases from J, the junction contained 4 bases not matched to a gene. CDR3 DNA: TGTGCCTGGAGTACAGGGGCCTCTTCACCCCTCCACTTT. Translated: CAWSTGASSPLHF.

The chain joins TRBV7-8 to TRBJ2-1, with D perhaps matching TRBD2 (6 bases). Germline CDR1 and CDR2: SGHVS and FQNEAQ. V was trimmed by 0 bases and J by 7 bases, leaving 13 bases between them. This CDR3 is built from 15 residues. CDR3 sequence reads: CASSLAGLPRNEQFF. The CDR3 DNA is TGTGCCAGCAGCTTAGCGGGACTTCCCAGGAATGAGCAGTTCTTC.